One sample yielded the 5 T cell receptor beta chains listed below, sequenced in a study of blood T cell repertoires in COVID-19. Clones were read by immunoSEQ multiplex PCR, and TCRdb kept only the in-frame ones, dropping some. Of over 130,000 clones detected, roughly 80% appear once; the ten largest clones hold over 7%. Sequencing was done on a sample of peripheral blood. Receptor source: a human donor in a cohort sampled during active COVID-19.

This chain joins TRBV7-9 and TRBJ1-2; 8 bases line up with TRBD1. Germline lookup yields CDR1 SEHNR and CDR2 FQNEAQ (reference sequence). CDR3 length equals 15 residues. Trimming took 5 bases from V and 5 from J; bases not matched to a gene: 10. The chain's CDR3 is CASSLGPTGAYGYTF. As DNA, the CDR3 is TGTGCCAGCAGCCTGGGCCCGACAGGGGCGTATGGCTACACCTTC. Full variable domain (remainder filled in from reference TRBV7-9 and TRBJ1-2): DTGVSQNPRHKITKRGQNVTFRCDPISEHNRLYWYRQTLGQGPEFLTYFQNEAQLEKSRLLSDRFSAERPKGSFSTLEIQRTEQGDSAMYLCASSLGPTGAYGYTFGSGTRLTVV.

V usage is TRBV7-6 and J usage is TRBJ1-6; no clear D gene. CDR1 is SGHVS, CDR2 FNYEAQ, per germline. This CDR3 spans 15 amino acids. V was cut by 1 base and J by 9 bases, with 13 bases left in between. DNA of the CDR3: TGTGCCAGCAGCTTAGAATCAGCGACGGGTTCACCCCTCCACTTT. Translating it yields CASSLESATGSPLHF.

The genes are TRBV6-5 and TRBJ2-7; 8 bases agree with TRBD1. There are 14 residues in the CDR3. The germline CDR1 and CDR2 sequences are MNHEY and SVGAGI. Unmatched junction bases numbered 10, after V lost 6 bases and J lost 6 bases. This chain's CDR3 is CASRVTGGTVEQYF. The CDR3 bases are TGTGCCAGCAGGGTAACAGGGGGAACGGTCGAGCAGTACTTC.

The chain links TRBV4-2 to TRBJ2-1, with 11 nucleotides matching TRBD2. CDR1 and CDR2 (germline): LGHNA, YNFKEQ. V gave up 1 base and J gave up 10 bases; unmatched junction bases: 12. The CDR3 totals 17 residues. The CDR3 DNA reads TGTGCCAGCAGCCAAGTTTTGGCCGGACTAGCGGGTGGGGAGCAGTTCTTC. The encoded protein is CASSQVLAGLAGGEQFF.

The CDR3 DNA reads TGTGCCAGCAGCTTAAGAGCACTCACAGATACGCAGTATTTT. Residues: CASSLRALTDTQYF. The chain employs TRBV11-2 and TRBJ2-3; D unresolved. This CDR3 has 14 amino acids. CDR1 SGHAT and CDR2 FQNNGV come from the germline V gene. V lost 2 bases and J 2 bases, leaving 8 bases between the germline ends.